This T cell receptor (beta chain) was documented in a study of post-analysis software for immune sequencing data. Germline V gene lookup returns CDR1 SGHRS and CDR2 YFSETQ. V was pared by 4 bases and J by 3 bases, with 17 bases between. The CDR3 has 16 amino acids. Concerning this clonotype: Its antigen is unidentified.

cDNA libraries for TCR beta contained unique molecular identifiers. When 1 to 10 million T cells were used, they gave around 500,000 cDNA molecules. Using its own MiXCR run on the PCR reads, TCRdb lists one record per CDR3 protein. The table has more than 450,000 distinct CDR3 sequences, around 40% seen once. Findings of the study overall: Controls showed significantly higher normalized Chao1 diversity than did multiple sclerosis patients. The study found TRBV5-6, TRBV5-1 and TRBV20-1 among a few TRBV segments more frequent in patients than controls.

The sequenced sample was blood. The V and J genes are TRBV5-1 and TRBJ2-4; D uncertain. The clonotype was recovered from a girl between 5 and 17 years old with multiple sclerosis. CDR3 sequence: CASSARFESDKNIQYF. In nucleotides, the CDR3 is TGCGCCAGCAGCGCTCGATTTGAAAGCGACAAAAACATTCAGTACTTC.